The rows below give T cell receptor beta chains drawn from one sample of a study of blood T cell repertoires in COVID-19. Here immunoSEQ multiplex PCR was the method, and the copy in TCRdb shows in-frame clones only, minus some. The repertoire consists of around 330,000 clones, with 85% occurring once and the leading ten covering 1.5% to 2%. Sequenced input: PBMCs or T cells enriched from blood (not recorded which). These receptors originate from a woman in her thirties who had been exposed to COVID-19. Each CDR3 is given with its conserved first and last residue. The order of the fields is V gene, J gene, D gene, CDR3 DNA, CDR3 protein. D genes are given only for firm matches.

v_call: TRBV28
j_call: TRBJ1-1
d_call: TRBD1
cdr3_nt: TGTGCCAGCAGCGTACCGGACAGGGGGCTTTCTGAAGCTTTCTTT
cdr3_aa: CASSVPDRGLSEAFF

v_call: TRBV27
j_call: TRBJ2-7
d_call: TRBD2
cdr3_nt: TGTGCCAGCAGTTTCAGCGGGGTTAACTACGAGCAGTACTTC
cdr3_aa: CASSFSGVNYEQYF

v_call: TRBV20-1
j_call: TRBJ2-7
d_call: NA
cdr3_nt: TGCAGTGCTGGAGACAGCTACGAGCAGTACTTC
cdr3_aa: CSAGDSYEQYF

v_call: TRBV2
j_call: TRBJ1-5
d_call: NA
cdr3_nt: TGTGCCAGCAATCAGGAACCACATCAGCCCCAGCATTTT
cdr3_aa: CASNQEPHQPQHF

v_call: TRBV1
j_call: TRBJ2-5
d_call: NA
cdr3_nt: TGCACCAGCAGCCCCGGGACTAGCGGGACAGAGACCCAGTACTTC
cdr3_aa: CTSSPGTSGTETQYF

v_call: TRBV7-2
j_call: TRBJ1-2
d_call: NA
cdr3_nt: TGTGCCAGCAGCGGGCGGCGCGGGGTCCATGGCTACACCTTC
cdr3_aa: CASSGRRGVHGYTF

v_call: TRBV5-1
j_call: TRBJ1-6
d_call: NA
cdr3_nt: TGCGCCAGCAGACGGGAGGGGAACGGGAATTCACCCCTCCACTTT
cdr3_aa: CASRREGNGNSPLHF

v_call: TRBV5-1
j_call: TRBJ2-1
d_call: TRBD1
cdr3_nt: TGCGCCAGCAGCTGGGGACAGGAGACCTACAATGAGCAGTTCTTC
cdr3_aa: CASSWGQETYNEQFF

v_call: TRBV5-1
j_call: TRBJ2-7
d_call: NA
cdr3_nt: TGCGCCAGCAGCTTCGGGGGTGGCTACGAAAAATACTTC
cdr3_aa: CASSFGGGYEKYF

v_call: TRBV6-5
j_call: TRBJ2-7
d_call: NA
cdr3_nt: TGTGCCAGCAATCAGGGTAGGAGGGCCTACGAGCAGTACTTC
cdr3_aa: CASNQGRRAYEQYF

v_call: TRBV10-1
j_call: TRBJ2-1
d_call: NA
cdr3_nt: TGCGCCAGCAGTGAATTATTACAGGGTCCTGGGGGTGAGCAGTTCTTC
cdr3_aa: CASSELLQGPGGEQFF

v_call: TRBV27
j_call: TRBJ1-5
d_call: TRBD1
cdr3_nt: TGTGCCAGCAGCTCCGGGACAGGGATCGGACCCCAGCATTTT
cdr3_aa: CASSSGTGIGPQHF

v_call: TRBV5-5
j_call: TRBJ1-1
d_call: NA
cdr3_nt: TGTGCCAGCAGCTTGGAGATGACGGGACACACGAACACTGAAGCTTTCTTT
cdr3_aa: CASSLEMTGHTNTEAFF

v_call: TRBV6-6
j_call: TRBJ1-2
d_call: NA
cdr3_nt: TGTGCCAGCAGTTTAACCGGACAGCCAACCACCTATGGCTACACCTTC
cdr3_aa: CASSLTGQPTTYGYTF

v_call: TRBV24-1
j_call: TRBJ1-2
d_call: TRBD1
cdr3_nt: TGTGCCACCAGTGACCCGAAGGACAGGGAAGAGATCTATGGCTACACCTTC
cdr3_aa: CATSDPKDREEIYGYTF

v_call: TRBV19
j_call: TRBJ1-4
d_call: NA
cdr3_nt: TGTGCCAGTAATGGGCTACAGGCGACTAATGAAAAACTGTTTTTT
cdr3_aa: CASNGLQATNEKLFF

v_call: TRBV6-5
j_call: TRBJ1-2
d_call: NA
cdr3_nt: TGTGCCAGCAGAAGCCCAGACAGCCGCTATGGCTACACCTTC
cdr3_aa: CASRSPDSRYGYTF

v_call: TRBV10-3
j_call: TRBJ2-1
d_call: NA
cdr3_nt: TGTGCCATCAGTGGGATAAGCACTAGCCGACACCCAATGAGCTCCTACAATGAGCAGTTCTTC
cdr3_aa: CAISGISTSRHPMSSYNEQFF

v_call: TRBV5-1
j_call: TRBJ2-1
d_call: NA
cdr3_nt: TGCGCCAGCAGCCAGACTCCGGAGTCCTACAATGAGCAGTTCTTC
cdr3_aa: CASSQTPESYNEQFF

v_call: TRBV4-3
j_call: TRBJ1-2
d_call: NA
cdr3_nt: TGCGCCAGCAGCTCACAGGGCTATGGCTACACCTTC
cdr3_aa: CASSSQGYGYTF